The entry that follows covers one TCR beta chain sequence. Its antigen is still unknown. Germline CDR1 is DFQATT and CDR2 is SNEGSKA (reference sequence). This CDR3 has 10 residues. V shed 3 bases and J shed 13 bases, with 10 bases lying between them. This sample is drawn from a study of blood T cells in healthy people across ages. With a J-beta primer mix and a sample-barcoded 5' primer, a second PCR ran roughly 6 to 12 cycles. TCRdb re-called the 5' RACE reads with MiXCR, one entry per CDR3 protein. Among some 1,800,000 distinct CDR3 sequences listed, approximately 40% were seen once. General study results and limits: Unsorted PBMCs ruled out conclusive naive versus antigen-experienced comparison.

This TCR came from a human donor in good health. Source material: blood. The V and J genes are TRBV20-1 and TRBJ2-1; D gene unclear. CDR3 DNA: TGCAGTGCTAGCTATGAGACCCAGTTCTTC. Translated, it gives CSASYETQFF.